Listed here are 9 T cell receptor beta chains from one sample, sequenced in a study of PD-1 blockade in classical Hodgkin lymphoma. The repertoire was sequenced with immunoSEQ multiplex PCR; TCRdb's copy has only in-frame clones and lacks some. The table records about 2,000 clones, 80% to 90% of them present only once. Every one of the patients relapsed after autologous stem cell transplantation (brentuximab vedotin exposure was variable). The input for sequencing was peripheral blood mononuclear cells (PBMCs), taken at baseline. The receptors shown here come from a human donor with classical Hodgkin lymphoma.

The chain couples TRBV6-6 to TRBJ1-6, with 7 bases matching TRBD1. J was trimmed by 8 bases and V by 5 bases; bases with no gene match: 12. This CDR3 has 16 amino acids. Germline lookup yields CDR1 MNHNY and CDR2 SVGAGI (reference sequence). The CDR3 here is CASSNLPTGADSPLHF. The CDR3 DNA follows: TGTGCCAGCAGTAACCTCCCCACAGGGGCGGATTCACCCCTCCACTTT.

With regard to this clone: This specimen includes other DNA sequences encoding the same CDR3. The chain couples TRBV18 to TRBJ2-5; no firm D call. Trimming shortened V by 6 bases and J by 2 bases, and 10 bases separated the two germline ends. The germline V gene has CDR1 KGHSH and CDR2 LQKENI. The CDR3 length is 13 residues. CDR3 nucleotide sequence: TGTGCCAGCTCCCGAGGTTCACAAGAGACCCAGTACTTC. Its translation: CASSRGSQETQYF.

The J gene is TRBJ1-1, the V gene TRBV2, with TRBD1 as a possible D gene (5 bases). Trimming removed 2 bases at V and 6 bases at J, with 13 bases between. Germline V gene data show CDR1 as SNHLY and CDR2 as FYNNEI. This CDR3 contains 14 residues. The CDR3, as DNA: TGTGCCAGCAGTGAATATCAGGGTAATGCTGAAGCTTTCTTT. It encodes CASSEYQGNAEAFF.

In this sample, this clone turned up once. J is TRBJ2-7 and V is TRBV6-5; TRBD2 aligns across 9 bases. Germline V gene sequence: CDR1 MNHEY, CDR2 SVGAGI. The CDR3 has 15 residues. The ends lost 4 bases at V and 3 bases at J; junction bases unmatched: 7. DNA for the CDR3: TGTGCCAGCAGTTTGGATAGCGGGGGAATCTACGAGCAGTACTTC. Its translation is CASSLDSGGIYEQYF.

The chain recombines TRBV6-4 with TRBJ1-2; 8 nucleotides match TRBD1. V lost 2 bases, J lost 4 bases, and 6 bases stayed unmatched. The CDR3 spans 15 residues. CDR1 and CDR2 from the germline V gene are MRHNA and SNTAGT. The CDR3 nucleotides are TGTGCCAGCAGTGACACGGGACAGGCCCTCTATGGCTACACCTTC. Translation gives CASSDTGQALYGYTF.

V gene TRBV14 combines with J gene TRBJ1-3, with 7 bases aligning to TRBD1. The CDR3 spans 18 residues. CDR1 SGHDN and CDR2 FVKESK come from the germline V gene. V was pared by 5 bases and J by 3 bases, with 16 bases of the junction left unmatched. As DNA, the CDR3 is TGTGCCAGCAGCACCGACAGGGAACCGCTCCGCCGTGGAAACACCATATATTTT. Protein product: CASSTDREPLRRGNTIYF.

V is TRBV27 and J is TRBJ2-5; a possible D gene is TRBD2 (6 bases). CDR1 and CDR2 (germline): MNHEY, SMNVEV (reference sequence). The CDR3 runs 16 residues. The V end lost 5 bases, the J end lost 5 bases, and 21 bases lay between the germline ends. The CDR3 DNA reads TGTGCCAGCAGTCCTGGAGGGGATGTTGGGGGGGAGACCCAGTACTTC. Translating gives CASSPGGDVGGETQYF.

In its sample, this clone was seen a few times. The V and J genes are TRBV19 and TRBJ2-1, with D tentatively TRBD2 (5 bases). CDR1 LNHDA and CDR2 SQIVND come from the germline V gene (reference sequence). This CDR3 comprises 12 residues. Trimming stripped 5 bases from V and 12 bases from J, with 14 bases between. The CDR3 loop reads CASSHDTGGQFF. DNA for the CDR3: TGTGCCAGTAGTCACGACACCGGAGGGCAGTTCTTC.

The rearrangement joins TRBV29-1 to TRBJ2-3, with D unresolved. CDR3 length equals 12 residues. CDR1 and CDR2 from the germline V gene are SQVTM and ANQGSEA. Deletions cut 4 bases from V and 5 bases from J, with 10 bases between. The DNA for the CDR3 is TGCAGCGTTGGTGGAATTGTAGATACGCAGTATTTT. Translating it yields CSVGGIVDTQYF.